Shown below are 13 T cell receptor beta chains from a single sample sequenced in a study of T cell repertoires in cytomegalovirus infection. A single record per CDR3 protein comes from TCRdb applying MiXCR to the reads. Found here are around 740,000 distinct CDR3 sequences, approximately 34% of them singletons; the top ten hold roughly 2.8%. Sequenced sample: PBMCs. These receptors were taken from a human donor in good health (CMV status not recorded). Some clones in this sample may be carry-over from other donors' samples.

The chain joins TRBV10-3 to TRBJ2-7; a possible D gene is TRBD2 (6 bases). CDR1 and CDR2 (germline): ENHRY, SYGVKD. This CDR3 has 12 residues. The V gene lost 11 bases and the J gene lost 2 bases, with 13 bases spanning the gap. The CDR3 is CASHSGAYEQYF. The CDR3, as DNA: TGTGCCTCCCATTCGGGGGCCTACGAGCAGTACTTC.

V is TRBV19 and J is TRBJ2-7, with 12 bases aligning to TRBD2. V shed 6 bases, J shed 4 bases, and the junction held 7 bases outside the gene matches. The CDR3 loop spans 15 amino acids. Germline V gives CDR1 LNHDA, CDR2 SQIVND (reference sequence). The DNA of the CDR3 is TGTGCCAGTAGCTCAACCGGGACTAGCGGGTACGAGCAGTACTTC. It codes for CASSSTGTSGYEQYF.

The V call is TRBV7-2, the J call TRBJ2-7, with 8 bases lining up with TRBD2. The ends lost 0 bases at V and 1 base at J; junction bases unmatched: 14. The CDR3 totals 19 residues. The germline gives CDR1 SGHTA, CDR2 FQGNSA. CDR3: CASSLAGGSGGANSYEQYF. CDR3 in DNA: TGTGCCAGCAGCTTAGCAGGAGGCAGCGGGGGCGCCAATTCCTACGAGCAGTACTTC. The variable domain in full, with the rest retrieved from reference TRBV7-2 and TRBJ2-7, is GAGVSQSPSNKVTEKGKDVELRCDPISGHTALYWYRQSLGQGLEFLIYFQGNSAPDKSGLPSDRFSAERTGGSVSTLTIQRTQQEDSAVYLCASSLAGGSGGANSYEQYFGPGTRLTVT.

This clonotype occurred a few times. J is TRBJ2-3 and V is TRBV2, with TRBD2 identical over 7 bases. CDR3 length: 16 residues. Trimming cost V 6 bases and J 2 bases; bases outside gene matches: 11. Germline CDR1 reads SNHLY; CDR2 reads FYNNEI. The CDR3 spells CASSINGGGTTDTQYF. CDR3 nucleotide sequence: TGTGCCAGCAGCATCAATGGGGGGGGGACCACAGATACGCAGTATTTT.

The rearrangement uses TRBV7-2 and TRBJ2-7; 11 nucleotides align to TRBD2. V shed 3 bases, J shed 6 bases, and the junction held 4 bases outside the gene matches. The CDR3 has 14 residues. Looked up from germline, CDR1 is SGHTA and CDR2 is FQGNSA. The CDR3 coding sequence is TGTGCCAGCAGCTTTAGCGGGGGGGCGGGCGAGCAGTACTTC. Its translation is CASSFSGGAGEQYF.

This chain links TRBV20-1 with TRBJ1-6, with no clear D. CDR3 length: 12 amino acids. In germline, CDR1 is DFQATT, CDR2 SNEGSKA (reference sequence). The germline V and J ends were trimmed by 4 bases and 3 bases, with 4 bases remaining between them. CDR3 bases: TGCAGTGCTAACGGCTATAATTCACCCCTCCACTTT. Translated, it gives CSANGYNSPLHF.

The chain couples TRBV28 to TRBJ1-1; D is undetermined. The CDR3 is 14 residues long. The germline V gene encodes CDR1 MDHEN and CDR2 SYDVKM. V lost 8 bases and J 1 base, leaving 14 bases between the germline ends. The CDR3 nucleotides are TGTGCCAGCGACCCTCAGAGGGCGAACACTGAAGCTTTCTTT. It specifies CASDPQRANTEAFF.

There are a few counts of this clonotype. CDR3 nucleotide sequence: TGTGCCAGCAGTTTGTGGCTGAACGGCGATGAAAAACTGTTTTTT. Translation: CASSLWLNGDEKLFF. The V call is TRBV28, the J call TRBJ1-4; D is ambiguous. The germline V gene has CDR1 MDHEN and CDR2 SYDVKM. The V gene lost 3 bases and the J gene lost 6 bases, with 14 bases spanning the gap. The CDR3 consists of 15 residues.

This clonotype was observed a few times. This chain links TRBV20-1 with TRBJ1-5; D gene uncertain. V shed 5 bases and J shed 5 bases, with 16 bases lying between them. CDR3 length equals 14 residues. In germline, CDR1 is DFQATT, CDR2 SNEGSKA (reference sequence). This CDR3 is CSAGVVWVDQPQHF. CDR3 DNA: TGCAGTGCTGGAGTGGTATGGGTCGATCAGCCCCAGCATTTT.

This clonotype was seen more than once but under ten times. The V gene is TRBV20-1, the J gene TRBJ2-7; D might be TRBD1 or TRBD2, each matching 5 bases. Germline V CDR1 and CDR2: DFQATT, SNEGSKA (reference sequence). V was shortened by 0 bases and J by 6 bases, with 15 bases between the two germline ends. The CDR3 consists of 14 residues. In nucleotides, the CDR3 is TGCAGTGCTAGAGATCGGGGCGCAGCCAGCGAGCAGTACTTC. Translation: CSARDRGAASEQYF.

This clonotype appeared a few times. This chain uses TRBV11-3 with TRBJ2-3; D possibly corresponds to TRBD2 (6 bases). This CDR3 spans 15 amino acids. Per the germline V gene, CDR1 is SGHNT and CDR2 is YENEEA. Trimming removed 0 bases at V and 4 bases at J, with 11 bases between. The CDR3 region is CASSLEEGGSDTQYF. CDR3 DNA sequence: TGTGCCAGCAGCTTAGAGGAGGGAGGTTCAGATACGCAGTATTTT.

The CDR3 region has the DNA TGTGCCAGCAGTGAGGGCCCGTCGTACTACAATGAGCAGTTCTTC. This gives the protein CASSEGPSYYNEQFF. V is TRBV25-1 and J is TRBJ2-1; D gene unclear. CDR3 length: 15 amino acids. In germline, CDR1 is MGHDK, CDR2 SYGVNS. V lost 3 bases, J lost 3 bases, and 12 bases lay in between. Variable domain in full (rest from reference TRBV25-1 and TRBJ2-1): EADIYQTPRYLVIGTGKKITLECSQTMGHDKMYWYQQDPGMELHLIHYSYGVNSTEKGDLSSESTVSRIRTEHFPLTLESARPSHTSQYLCASSEGPSYYNEQFFGPGTRLTVL.

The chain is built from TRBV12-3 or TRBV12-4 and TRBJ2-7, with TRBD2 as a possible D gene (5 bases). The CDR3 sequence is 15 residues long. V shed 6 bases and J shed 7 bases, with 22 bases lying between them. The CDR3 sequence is CASSLYDSHPGEQYF. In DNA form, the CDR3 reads TGTGCCAGCAGCCTCTACGACTCCCACCCGGGGGAGCAGTACTTC.